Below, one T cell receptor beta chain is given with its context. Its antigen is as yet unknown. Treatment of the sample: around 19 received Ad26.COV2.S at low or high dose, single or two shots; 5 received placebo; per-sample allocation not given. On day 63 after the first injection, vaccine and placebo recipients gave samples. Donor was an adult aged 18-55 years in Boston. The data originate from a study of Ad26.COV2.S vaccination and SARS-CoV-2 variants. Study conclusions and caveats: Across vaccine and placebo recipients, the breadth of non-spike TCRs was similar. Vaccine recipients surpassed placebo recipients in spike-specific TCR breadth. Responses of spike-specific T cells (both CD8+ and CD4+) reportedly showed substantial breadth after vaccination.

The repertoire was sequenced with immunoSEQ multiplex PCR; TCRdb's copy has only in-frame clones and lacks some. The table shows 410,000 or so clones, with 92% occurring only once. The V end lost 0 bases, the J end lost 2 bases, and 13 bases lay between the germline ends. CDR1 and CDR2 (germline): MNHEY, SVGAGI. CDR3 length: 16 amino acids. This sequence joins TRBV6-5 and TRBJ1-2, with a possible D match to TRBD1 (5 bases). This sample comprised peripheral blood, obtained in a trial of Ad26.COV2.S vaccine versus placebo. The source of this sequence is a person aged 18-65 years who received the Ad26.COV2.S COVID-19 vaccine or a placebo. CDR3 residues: CASSYSIRGGNYGYTF. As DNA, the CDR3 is TGTGCCAGCAGTTACTCGATACGGGGGGGGAACTATGGCTACACCTTC.